This passage covers 5 T cell receptor beta chains from one sample sequenced in a study of T cells in Graves' hyperthyroidism and ophthalmopathy. It was RNA transcripts that yielded the amplified TCR beta CDR3 regions. The HTBI primer set drove a first-round RT-PCR of the TCR CDR3. TCRdb fed the multiplex PCR reads into MiXCR, producing one record per CDR3 protein. The table lists approximately 360,000 distinct CDR3 sequences, approximately 25% of them singletons, with 70% to 75% in the top ten. Sequences were obtained from blood. These receptors originate from a middle-aged man with Graves' hyperthyroidism.

There are a few counts of this clonotype. The rearrangement uses TRBV5-1 and TRBJ1-2; the D is unclear. The CDR3 is 13 residues long. Trimming took off 0 bases at V and 1 base at J, with 4 bases between the two ends. Germline V gene data show CDR1 as SGHRS and CDR2 as YFSETQ. The CDR3 is CASSLAHNYGYTF. DNA for the CDR3: TGCGCCAGCAGCTTGGCCCATAACTATGGCTACACCTTC.

This clonotype was counted only a few times. V usage is TRBV11-1 and J usage is TRBJ1-1; a possible D gene is TRBD1 (5 bases). V lost 5 bases and J lost 6, with 19 bases in between. This CDR3 is 15 amino acids long. In germline, CDR1 is SGHAT, CDR2 FQDESV (reference sequence). CDR3 bases: TGTGCCAGCAGCCCTCCCGGGACTCATTTTTCTGAAGCTTTCTTT. It yields the protein CASSPPGTHFSEAFF.

This clonotype was detected a few times. A much larger clone lies one base from this, so it may be a read error. V and J are TRBV28 and TRBJ2-7; unclear D gene. The CDR3 extends over 13 amino acids. Germline-derived CDR1 and CDR2 are MDHEN and SYDVKM. The CDR3 reads CAGSFGHLYEQYF. The DNA for the CDR3 is TGTGCCGGCAGTTTCGGTCACCTCTACGAGCAGTACTTC.

In its sample, this clonotype was seen a few times. A much larger clone lies a single base off, so this may be a read error. The chain links TRBV12-3 or TRBV12-4 to TRBJ2-3; no clear D gene. CDR3 size: 12 residues. Trimming removed 6 bases from V and 2 bases from J, with 6 bases in between. The CDR3 DNA reads as TGTGCCAGCAGCCCAGTCACAGATACGCAGTATTTT. Translating gives CASSPVTDTQYF.

V usage is TRBV14 and J usage is TRBJ2-7; TRBD2 agrees at 12 bases. The CDR3 loop spans 19 amino acids. Trimming took 0 bases from V and 1 from J; bases not matched to a gene: 10. Germline-derived CDR1 and CDR2 are SGHDN and FVKESK. This CDR3 reads CASSQEGRLAGGPSYEQYF. The CDR3 nucleotides read TGTGCCAGCAGCCAAGAAGGACGGCTAGCGGGAGGGCCGTCCTACGAGCAGTACTTC.